This T cell receptor beta chain was sequenced during a study of cytomegalovirus exposure and HLA in healthy donors. Broader study findings: TCR beta V- and J-gene trimming, according to a later analysis, was linked to a missense DCLRE1C variant. Reports showed the classifier diagnosing cytomegalovirus status with high specificity and sensitivity. Solely CMV serostatus was available to characterize immune exposure. The authors considered a cluster of highly shared sequence variants likely to be a sequencing artifact.

Both 60 Vbeta primers and 13 Jbeta primers went into the PCR. Profiling relied on immunoSEQ multiplex PCR, and the TCRdb table lists in-frame clones only, not all of them. Of some 180,000 clones detected, over 65% appear once; the ten largest clones hold 2.5% to 3.5%. The CDR3 has 16 amino acids. V lost 8 bases and J lost 6; bases outside the gene matches: 16. The germline CDR1 and CDR2 sequences are LNHDA and SQIVND (reference sequence). Details on this clone: The antigen is undetermined.

The sequenced sample consisted of PBMCs. This TCR was recovered from a woman aged 25-40 years in good health and CMV-seronegative. This chain connects TRBV19 to TRBJ1-2, with 9 bases lining up with TRBD1. The CDR3 sequence: CASSIGTGSTFNGYTF. CDR3 bases: TGTGCCAGTTCGATTGGGACAGGGAGTACTTTCAATGGCTACACCTTC. The full variable domain, with the rest looked up from reference TRBV19 and TRBJ1-2, is DGGITQSPKYLFRKEGQNVTLSCEQNLNHDAMYWYRQDPGQGLRLIYYSQIVNDFQKGDIAEGYSVSREKKESFPLTVTSAQKNPTAFYLCASSIGTGSTFNGYTFGSGTRLTVV.